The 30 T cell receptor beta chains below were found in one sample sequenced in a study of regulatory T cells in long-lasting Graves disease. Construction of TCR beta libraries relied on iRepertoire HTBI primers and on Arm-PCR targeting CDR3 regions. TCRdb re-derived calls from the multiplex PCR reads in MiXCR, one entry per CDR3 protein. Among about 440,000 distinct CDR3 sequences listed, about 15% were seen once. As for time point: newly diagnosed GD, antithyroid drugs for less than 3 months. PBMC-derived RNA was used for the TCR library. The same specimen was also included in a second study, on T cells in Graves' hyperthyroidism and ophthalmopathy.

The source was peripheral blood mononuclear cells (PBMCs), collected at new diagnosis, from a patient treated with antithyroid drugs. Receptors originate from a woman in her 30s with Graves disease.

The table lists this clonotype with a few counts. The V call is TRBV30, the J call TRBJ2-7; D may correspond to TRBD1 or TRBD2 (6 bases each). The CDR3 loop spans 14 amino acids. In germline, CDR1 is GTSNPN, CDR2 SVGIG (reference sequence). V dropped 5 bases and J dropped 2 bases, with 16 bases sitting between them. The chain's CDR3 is CAWRTGTLTYEQYF. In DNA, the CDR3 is TGTGCCTGGCGCACAGGGACTTTAACCTACGAGCAGTACTTC.

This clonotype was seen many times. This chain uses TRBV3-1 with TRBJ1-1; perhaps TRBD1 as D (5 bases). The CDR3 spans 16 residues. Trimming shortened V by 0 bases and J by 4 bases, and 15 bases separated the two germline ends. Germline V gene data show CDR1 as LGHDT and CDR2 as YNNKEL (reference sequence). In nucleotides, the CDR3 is TGTGCCAGCAGCCAAGAGCAGGTGCAGGGAAGCACTGAAGCTTTCTTT. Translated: CASSQEQVQGSTEAFF.

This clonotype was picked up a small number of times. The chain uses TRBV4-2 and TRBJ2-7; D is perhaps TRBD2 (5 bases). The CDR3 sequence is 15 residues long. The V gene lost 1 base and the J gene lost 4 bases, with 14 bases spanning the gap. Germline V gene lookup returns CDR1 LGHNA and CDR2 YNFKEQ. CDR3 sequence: CASSQVLDLTYEQYF. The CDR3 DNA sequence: TGTGCCAGCAGCCAAGTTCTGGACTTGACATACGAGCAGTACTTC.

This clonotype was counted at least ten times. CDR3 residues: CASRLNPPGLAGKGNEQFF. CDR3 nucleotide sequence: TGTGCCAGCAGACTCAACCCCCCGGGACTAGCGGGAAAAGGCAATGAGCAGTTCTTC. The chain links TRBV12-3 or TRBV12-4 to TRBJ2-3; 13 bases agree with TRBD2. The DNA end is a closer match to TRBJ2-1, so the J assignment may be wrong. The CDR3 consists of 19 residues.

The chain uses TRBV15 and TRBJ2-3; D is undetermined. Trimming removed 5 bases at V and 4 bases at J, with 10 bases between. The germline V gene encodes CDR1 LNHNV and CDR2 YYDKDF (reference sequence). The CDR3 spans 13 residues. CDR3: CATSPEPADTQYF. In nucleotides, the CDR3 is TGTGCCACCAGCCCGGAACCTGCAGATACGCAGTATTTT.

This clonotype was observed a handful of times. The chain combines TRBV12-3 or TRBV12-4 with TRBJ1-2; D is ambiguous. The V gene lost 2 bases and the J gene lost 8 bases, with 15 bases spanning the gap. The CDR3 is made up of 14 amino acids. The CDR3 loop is CASSLREGIRGYTF. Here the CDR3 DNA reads TGTGCCAGCAGTTTACGGGAAGGGATTAGAGGCTACACCTTC.

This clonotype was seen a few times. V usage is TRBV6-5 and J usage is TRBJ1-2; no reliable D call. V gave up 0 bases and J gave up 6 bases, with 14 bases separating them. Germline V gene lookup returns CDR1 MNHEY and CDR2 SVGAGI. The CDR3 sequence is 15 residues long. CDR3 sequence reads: CASSYSMANGHGYTF. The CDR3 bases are TGTGCCAGCAGTTACTCGATGGCCAACGGGCATGGCTACACCTTC.

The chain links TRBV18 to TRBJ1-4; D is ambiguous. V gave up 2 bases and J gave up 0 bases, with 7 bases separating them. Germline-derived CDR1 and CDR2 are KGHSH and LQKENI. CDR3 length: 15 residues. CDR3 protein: CASSPTAATNEKLFF. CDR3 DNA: TGTGCCAGCTCACCAACTGCAGCAACTAATGAAAAACTGTTTTTT.

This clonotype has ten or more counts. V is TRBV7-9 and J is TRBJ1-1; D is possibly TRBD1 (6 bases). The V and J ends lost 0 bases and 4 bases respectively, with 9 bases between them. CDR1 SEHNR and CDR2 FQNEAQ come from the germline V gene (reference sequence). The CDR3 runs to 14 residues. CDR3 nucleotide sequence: TGTGCCAGCAGCTTAGCGCTGACAGGCACTGAAGCTTTCTTT. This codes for CASSLALTGTEAFF.

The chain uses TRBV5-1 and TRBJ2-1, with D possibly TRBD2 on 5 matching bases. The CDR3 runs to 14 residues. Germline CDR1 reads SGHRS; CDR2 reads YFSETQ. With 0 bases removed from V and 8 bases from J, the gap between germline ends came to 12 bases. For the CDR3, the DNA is TGCGCCAGCAGCTTGGCCGGGTGGGGAGATGAGCAGTTCTTC. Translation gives CASSLAGWGDEQFF.

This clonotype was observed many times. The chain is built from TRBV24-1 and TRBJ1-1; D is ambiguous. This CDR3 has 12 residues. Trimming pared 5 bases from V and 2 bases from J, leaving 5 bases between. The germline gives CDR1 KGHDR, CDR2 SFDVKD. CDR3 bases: TGTGCCACCAGTGTAGGAAACACTGAAGCTTTCTTT. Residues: CATSVGNTEAFF.

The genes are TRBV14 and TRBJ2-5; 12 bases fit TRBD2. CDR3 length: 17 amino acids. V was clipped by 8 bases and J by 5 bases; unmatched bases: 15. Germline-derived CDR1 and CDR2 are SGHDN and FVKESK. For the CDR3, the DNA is TGTGCCAGCTCATTAGCAGGACTAGCGGGGTTCCGGGAGACCCAGTACTTC. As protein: CASSLAGLAGFRETQYF.

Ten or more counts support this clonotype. Here the CDR3 reads CSAGQGGIYGYTF. CDR3 DNA sequence: TGCAGCGCTGGACAGGGAGGAATCTATGGCTACACCTTC. The chain uses TRBV29-1 and TRBJ1-2; 8 nucleotides line up with TRBD1. Germline V gene data show CDR1 as SQVTM and CDR2 as ANQGSEA. This CDR3 is built from 13 residues. J lost 4 bases, V lost 7 bases, and 8 bases had no gene match. Using reference TRBV29-1 and TRBJ1-2 for the parts outside the CDR3, the full variable domain is SAVISQKPSRDICQRGTSLTIQCQVDSQVTMMFWYRQQPGQSLTLIATANQGSEATYESGFVIDKFPISRPNLTFSTLTVSNMSPEDSSIYLCSAGQGGIYGYTFGSGTRLTVV.

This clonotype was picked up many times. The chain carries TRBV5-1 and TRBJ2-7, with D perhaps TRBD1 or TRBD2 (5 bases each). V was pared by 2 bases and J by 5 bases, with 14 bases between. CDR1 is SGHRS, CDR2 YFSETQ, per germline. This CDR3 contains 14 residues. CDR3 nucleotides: TGCGCCAGCAGCTTCCGGGACGAACGGGACGAGCAGTACTTC. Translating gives CASSFRDERDEQYF.

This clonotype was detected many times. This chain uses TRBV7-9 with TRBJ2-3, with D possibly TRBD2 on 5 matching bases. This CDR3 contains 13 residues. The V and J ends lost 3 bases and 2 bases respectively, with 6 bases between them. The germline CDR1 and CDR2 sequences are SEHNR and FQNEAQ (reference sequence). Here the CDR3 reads CASSFSATDTQYF. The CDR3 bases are TGTGCCAGCAGCTTTAGCGCCACAGATACGCAGTATTTT.

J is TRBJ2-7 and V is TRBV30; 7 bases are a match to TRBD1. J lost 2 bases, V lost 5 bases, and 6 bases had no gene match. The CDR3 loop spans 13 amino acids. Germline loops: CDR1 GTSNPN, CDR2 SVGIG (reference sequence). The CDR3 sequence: CAWGGQSAYEQYF. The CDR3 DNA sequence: TGTGCCTGGGGGGGACAGTCAGCCTACGAGCAGTACTTC.

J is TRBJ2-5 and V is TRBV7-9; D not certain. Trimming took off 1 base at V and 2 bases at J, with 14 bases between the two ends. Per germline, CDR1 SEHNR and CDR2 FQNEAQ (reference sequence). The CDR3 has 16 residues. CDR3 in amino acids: CASSLGSSRIQETQYF. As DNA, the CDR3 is TGTGCCAGCAGCTTAGGCAGTTCTCGGATACAAGAGACCCAGTACTTC.

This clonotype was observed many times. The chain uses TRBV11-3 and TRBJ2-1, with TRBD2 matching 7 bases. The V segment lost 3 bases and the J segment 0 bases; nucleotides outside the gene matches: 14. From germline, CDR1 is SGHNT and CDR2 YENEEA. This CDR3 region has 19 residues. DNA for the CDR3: TGTGCCAGCAGCTTGTTTCGACTAGCTAGTCTAAGCTCCTACAATGAGCAGTTCTTC. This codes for CASSLFRLASLSSYNEQFF.

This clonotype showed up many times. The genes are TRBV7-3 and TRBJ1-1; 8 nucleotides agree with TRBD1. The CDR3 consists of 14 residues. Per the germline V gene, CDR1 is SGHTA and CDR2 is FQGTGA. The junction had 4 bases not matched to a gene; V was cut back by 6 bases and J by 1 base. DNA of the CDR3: TGTGCCAGCAGGTCAGGGGGCAGGAACACTGAAGCTTTCTTT. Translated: CASRSGGRNTEAFF.

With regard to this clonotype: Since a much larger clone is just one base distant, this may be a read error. CDR3 DNA: TGTGCTAGTGGTTTGACCGGGACAGTATACGAGCAGTTCTTC. It yields the protein CASGLTGTVYEQFF. The rearrangement joins TRBV12-5 to TRBJ2-1; 7 bases agree with TRBD1. J lost 10 bases, V lost 2 bases, and 8 bases had no gene match. The CDR3 extends over 14 amino acids. In germline, CDR1 is LGHNT, CDR2 FRNRAP.

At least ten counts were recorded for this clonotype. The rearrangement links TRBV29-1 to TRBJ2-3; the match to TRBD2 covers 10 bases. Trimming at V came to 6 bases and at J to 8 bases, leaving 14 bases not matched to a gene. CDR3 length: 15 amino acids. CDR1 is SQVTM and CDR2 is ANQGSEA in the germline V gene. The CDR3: CSVTWGASGSGTQYF. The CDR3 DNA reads TGCAGCGTCACTTGGGGGGCTAGCGGGAGTGGTACGCAGTATTTT.

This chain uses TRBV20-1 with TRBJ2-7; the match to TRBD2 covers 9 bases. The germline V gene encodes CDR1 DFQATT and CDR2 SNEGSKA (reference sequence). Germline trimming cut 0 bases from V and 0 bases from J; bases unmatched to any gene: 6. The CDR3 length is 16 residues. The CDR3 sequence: CSAREQLAGRSYEQYF. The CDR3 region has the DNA TGCAGTGCTAGAGAGCAACTAGCGGGCCGCTCCTACGAGCAGTACTTC.

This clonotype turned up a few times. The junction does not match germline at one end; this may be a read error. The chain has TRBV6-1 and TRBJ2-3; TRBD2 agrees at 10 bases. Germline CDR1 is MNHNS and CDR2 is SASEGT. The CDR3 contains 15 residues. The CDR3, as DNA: TGTGCCAGCAGCCACGAGCGGGAGGGCTCAGATACGCAGTGTTTT. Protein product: CASSHEREGSDTQCF.

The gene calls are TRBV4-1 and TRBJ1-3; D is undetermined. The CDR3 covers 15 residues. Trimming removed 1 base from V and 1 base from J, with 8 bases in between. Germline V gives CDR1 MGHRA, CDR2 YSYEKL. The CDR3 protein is CASSQVSVSGNTIYF. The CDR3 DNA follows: TGCGCCAGCAGCCAAGTCTCAGTGTCTGGAAACACCATATATTTT.

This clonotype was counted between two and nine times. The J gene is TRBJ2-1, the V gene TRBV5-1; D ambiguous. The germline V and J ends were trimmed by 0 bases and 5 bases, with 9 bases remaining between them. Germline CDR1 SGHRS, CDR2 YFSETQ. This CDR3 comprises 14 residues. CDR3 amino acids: CASSLVFRDNEQFF. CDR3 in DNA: TGCGCCAGCAGCTTGGTATTTCGAGACAATGAGCAGTTCTTC. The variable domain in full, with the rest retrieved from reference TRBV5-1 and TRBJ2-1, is KAGVTQTPRYLIKTRGQQVTLSCSPISGHRSVSWYQQTPGQGLQFLFEYFSETQRNKGNFPGRFSGRQFSNSRSEMNVSTLELGDSALYLCASSLVFRDNEQFFGPGTRLTVL.

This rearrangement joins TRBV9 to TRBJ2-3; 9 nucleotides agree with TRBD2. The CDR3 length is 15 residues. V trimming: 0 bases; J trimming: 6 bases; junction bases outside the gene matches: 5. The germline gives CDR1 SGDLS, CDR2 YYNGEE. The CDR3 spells CASSVGSGSYDTQYF. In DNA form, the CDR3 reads TGTGCCAGCAGCGTAGGTAGCGGGAGTTACGATACGCAGTATTTT.

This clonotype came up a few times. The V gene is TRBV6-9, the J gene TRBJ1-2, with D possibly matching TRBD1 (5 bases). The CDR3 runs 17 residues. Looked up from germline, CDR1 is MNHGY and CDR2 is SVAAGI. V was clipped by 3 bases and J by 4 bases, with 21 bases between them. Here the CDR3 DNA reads TGTGCCAGCAGTTACAGGATGAGGTGGGGCGCCTTCTATGGCTACACCTTC. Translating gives CASSYRMRWGAFYGYTF.

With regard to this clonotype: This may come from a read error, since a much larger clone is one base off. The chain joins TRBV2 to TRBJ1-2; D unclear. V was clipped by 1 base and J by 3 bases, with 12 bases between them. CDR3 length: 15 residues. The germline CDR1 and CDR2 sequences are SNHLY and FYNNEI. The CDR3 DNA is TGTGCCAGCAGTGAAGAAATAGCTCCAGACTATGGCTACACCTTC. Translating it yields CASSEEIAPDYGYTF.

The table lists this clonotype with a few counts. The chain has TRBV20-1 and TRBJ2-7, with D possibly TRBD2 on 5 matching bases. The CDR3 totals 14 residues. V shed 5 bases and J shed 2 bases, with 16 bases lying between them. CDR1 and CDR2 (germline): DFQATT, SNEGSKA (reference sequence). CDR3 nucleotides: TGCAGTGCTCAACGGATAGGGAGTCCCTACGAGCAGTACTTC. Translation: CSAQRIGSPYEQYF.

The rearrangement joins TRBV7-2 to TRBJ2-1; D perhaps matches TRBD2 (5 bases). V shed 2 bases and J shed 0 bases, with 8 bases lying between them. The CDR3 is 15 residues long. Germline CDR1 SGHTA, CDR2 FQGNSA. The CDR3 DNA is TGTGCCAGCAGCTTATACAGCGGCTCCTACAATGAGCAGTTCTTC. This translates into CASSLYSGSYNEQFF.